The 5 T cell receptor beta chains listed next were all sequenced from one sample in a study of cytomegalovirus exposure and HLA in healthy donors. This PCR relied on a set of 60 Vbeta primers and 13 Jbeta primers. Some clones are missing from TCRdb's copy, which holds only in-frame ones; the method was immunoSEQ multiplex PCR. The profile shows about 130,000 clones, roughly 75% of them singletons. Sequencing was performed on PBMCs. These receptors were collected from a man aged 30-40 years in good health and CMV-seropositive.

This clone has just a few counts. The chain carries TRBV9 and TRBJ2-2, with 7 bases fitting TRBD2. This CDR3 is built from 15 residues. The germline gives CDR1 SGDLS, CDR2 YYNGEE. Trimming took 5 bases from V and 5 from J; bases not matched to a gene: 9. The CDR3 protein is CASSASGESTGELFF. The CDR3 DNA is TGTGCCAGCAGTGCTAGCGGAGAATCTACCGGGGAGCTGTTTTTT.

This clone showed up just once. The chain combines TRBV27 with TRBJ2-7; 7 nucleotides line up with TRBD2. V lost 2 bases to trimming and J lost 4 bases; unmatched junction nucleotides: 5. Per the germline V gene, CDR1 is MNHEY and CDR2 is SMNVEV (reference sequence). This CDR3 region has 14 residues. The chain's CDR3 is CASSLGRAGYEQYF. The DNA for the CDR3 is TGTGCCAGCAGTTTAGGGAGGGCCGGGTACGAGCAGTACTTC.

The chain couples TRBV19 to TRBJ1-1, with 7 bases aligning to TRBD1. Losses at the gene ends were 3 bases for V and 3 bases for J; bases not matched to a gene: 7. CDR3 size: 15 residues. The germline CDR1 and CDR2 sequences are LNHDA and SQIVND (reference sequence). CDR3 region: CASSIRPGGHTEAFF. In DNA form, the CDR3 reads TGTGCCAGTAGTATTAGACCAGGGGGACACACTGAAGCTTTCTTT.

V and J are TRBV7-3 and TRBJ2-1; a possible D gene is TRBD2 (6 bases). The CDR3 loop spans 15 amino acids. Looked up from germline, CDR1 is SGHTA and CDR2 is FQGTGA. Trimming shortened V by 4 bases and J by 6 bases, and 16 bases separated the two germline ends. In DNA, the CDR3 is TGTGCCAGCAGCTCGGGAGCTAACGAAGGCAATGAGCAGTTCTTC. Translation: CASSSGANEGNEQFF.

The chain is built from TRBV2 and TRBJ1-2, with a possible D match to TRBD1 (5 bases). V was pared by 10 bases and J by 6 bases, with 15 bases between. Germline V lookup: CDR1 SNHLY, CDR2 FYNNEI. The length of the CDR3 is 12 residues. This CDR3 is CATPRGLDGYTF. The CDR3 DNA reads as TGTGCCACCCCACGGGGGTTGGATGGCTACACCTTC.